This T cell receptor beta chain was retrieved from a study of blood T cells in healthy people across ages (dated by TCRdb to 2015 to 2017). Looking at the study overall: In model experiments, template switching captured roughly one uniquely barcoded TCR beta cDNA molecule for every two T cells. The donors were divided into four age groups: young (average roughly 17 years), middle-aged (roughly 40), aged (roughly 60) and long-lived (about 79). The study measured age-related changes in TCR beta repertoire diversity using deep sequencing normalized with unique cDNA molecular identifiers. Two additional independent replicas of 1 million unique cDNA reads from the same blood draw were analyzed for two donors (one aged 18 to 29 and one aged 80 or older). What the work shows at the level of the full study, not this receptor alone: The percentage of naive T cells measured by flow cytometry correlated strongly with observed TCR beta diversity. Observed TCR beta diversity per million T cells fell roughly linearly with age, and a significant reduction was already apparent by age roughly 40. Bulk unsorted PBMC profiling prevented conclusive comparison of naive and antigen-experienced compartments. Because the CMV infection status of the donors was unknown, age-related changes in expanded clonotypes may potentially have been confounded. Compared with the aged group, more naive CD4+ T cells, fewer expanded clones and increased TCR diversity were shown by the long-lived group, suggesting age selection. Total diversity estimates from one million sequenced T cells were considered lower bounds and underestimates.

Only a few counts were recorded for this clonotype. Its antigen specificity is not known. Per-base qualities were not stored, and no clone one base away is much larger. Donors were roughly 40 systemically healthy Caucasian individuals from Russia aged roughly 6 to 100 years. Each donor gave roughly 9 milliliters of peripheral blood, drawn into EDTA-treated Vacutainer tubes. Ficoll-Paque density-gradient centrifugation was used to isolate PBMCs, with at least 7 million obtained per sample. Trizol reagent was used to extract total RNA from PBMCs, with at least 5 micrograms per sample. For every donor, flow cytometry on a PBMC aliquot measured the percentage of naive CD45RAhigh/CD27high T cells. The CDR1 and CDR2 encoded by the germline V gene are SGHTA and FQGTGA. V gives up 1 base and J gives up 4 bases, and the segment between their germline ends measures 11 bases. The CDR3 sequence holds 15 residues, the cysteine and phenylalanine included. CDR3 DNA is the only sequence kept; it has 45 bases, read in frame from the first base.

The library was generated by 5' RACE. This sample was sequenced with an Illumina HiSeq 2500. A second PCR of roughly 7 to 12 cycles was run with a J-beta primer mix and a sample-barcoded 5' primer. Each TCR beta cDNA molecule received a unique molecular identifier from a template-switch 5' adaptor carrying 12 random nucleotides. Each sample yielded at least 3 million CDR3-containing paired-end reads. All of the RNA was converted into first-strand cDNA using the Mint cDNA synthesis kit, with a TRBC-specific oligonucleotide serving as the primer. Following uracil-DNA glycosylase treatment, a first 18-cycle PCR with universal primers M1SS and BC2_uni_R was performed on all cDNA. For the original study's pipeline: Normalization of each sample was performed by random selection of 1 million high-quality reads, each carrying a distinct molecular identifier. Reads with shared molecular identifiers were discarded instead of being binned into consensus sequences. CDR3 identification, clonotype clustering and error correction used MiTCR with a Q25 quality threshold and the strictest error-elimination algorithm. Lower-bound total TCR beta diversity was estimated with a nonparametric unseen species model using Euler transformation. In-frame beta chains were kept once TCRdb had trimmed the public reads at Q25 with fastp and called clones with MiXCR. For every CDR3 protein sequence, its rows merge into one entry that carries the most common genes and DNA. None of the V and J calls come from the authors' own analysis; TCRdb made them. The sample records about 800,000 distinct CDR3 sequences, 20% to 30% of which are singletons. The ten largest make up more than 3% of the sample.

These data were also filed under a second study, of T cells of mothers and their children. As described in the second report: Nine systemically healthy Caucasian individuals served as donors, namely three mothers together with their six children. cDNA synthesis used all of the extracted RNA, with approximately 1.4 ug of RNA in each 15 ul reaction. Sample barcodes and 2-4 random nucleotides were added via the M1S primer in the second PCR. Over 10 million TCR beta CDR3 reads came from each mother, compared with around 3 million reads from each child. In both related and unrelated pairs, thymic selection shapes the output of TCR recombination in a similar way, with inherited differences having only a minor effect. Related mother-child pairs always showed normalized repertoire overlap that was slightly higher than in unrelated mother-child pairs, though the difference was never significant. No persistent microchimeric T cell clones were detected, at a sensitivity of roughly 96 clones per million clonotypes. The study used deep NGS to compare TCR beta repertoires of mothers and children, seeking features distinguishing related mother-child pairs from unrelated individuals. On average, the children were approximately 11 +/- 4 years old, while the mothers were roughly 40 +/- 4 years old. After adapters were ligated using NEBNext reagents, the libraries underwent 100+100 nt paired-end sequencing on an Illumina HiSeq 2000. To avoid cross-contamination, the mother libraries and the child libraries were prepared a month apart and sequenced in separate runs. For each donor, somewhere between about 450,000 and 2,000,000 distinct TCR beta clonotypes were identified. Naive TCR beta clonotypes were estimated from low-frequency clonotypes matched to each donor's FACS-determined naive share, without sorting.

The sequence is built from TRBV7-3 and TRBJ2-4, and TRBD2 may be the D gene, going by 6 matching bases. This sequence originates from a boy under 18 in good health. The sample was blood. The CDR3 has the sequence CASSLSGGGKNIQYF. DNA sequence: TGTGCCAGCAGCTTAAGTGGCGGAGGGAAAAACATTCAGTACTTC.